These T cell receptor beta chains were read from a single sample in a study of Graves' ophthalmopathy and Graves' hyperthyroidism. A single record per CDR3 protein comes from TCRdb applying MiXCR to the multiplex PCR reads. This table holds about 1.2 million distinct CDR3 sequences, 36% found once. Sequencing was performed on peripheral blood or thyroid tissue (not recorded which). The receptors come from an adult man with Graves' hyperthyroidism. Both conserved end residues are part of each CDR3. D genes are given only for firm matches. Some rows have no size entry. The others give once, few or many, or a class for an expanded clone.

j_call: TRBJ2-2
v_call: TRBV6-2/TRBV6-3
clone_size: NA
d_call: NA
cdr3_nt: TGTGCCAGCAGTAAACAAGGACTTGTCACCGGGGAGCTGTTTTTT
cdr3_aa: CASSKQGLVTGELFF

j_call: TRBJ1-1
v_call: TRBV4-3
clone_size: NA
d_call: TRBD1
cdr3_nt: TGCGCCGGCAGCCAAGGGGACAGGGTAAACACTGAAGCTTTCTTT
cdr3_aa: CAGSQGDRVNTEAFF

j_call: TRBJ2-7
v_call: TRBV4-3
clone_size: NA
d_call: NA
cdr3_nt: TGCGCCAGCAGCCAAGATTGGGAGGCCTACGAGCAGTACTTC
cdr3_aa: CASSQDWEAYEQYF

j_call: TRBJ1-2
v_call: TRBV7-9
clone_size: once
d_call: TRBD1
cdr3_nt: TGTGCCAGCAGCTGGGCGGGACAGGGCCAAAACTATGGCTACACCTTC
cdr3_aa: CASSWAGQGQNYGYTF

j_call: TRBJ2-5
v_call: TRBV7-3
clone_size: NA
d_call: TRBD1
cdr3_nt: TGTGCCAGCAGCTTAACCGGTACAGGGGTCCTCCAAGAGACCCAGTACTTC
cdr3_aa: CASSLTGTGVLQETQYF

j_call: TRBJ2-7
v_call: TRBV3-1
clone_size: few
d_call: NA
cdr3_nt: TGTGCCAGCAGCCAGAGCCTCCTCTCCTACGAGCAGTACTTC
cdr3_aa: CASSQSLLSYEQYF

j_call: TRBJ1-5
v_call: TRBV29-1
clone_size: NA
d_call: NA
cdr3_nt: TGCAGCGTAGGCCAGGGGTACGAGCATTTT
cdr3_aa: CSVGQGYEHF

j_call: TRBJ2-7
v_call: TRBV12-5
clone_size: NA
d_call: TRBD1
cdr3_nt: TGTGCTAGTGGTCCGGGACAGGGGGCAAACGAGCAGTACTTC
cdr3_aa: CASGPGQGANEQYF

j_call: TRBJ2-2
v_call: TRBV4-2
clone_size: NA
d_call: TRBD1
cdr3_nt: TGTGCCAGCAGCCAAGATAAATTGGACAGGGGTTGGCTCGGGGAGCTGTTTTTT
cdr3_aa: CASSQDKLDRGWLGELFF

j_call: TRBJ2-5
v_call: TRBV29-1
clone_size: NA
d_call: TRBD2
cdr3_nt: TGCAGCGTGGTCATCAGCGGGGGACAAGAGACCCAGTACTTC
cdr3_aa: CSVVISGGQETQYF

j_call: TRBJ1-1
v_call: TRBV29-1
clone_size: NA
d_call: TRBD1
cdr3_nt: TGCAGCGTTGGGACAGGGGGTATGATGGAAGCTTTCTTT
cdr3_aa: CSVGTGGMMEAFF

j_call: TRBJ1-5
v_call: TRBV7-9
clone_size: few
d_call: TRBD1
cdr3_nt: TGTGCCAGCAGCTTAGGGACAGGGGGTCCCCAGCCCCAGCATTTT
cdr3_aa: CASSLGTGGPQPQHF

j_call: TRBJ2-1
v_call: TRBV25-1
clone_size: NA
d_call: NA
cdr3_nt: TGTGCCAGCAGTGAATTCCCGGGGCGGAAAACCTACAATGAGCAGTTCTTC
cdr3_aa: CASSEFPGRKTYNEQFF

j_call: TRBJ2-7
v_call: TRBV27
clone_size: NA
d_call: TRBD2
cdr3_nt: TGTGCCAGCAGCGTGTCTTCTAGCGGAGTTGGTGTGCAGTACTTC
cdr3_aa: CASSVSSSGVGVQYF

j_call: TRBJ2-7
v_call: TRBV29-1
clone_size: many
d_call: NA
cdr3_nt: TGCAGCGCTGGACGGTCAGACTACGAGCAGTACTTC
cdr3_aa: CSAGRSDYEQYF

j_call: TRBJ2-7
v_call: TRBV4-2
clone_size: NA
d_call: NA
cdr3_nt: TGTGCCAGCAGCCAGGGGAGGGGGCCGTATTACGAGCAGTACTTC
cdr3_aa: CASSQGRGPYYEQYF

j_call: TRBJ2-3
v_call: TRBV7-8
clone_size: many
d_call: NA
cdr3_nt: TGTGCCAGCAGCGTCTTTCGGACAGATACGCAGTATTTT
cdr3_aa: CASSVFRTDTQYF

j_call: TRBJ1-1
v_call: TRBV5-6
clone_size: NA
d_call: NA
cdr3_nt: TGTGCCGCCAGCCCCTGGAACACTGAGGCTTTCTTT
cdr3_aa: CAASPWNTEAFF

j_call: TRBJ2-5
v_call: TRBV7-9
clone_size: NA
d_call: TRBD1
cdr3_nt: TGTGCCAGCAGCTTATCGGGCAGGGGGCAGTCCCGGGAGACCCAGTACTTC
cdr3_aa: CASSLSGRGQSRETQYF

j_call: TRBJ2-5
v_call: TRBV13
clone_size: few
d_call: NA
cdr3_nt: TGTGCCAGCAGCCGGGGTCTTTTAACCCAGTACTTC
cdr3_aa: CASSRGLLTQYF

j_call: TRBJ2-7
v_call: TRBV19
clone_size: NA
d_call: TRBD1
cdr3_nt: TGTGCCAGCGCAGGACAGGGAGTTGCTATCAACGAGCAGTACTTC
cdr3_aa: CASAGQGVAINEQYF

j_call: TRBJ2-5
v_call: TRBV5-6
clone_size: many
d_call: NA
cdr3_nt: TGTGCCAGCAGCCCCTCCCCGGGACGGAACCAAGAGACCCAGTACTTC
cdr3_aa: CASSPSPGRNQETQYF

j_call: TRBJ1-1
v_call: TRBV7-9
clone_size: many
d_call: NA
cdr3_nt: TGTGCCAGCAGCTCCACTCTAACCCAGGTCCGAACTGAAGCTTTCTTT
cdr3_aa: CASSSTLTQVRTEAFF

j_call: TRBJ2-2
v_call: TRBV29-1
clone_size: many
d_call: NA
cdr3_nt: TGCAGTGCTGAAACGAACACCGGGGAGCTGTTTTTT
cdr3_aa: CSAETNTGELFF

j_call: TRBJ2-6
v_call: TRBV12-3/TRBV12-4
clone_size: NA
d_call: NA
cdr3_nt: TGTGCCAGCAGTTTAGTAGGGGCGTGGGGCTCTGGGGCCAACGTCCTGACTTTC
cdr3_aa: CASSLVGAWGSGANVLTF

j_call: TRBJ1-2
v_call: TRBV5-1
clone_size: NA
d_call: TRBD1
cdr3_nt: TGCGCCAGCAGCTTGGCAGGGGGCCATAGTACTAACTATGGCTACACCTTC
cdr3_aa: CASSLAGGHSTNYGYTF

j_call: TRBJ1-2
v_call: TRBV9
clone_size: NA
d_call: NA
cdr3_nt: TGTGCCAGCAGCTCCTGGGCCCATGGCTACACCTTC
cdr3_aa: CASSSWAHGYTF

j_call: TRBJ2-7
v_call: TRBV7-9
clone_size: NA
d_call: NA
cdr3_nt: TGTGCCAGCAGCTTCTACCGGGACACGAGCTCCTACGAGGAGTACTTC
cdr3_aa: CASSFYRDTSSYEEYF

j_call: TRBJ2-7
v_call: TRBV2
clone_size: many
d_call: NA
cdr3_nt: TGTGCCAGCAGTGAAAAGCCCTACGAGCAGTACTTC
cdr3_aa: CASSEKPYEQYF

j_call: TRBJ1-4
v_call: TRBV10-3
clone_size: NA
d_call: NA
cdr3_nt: TGTGCCAGCAGCCCCACTAGCGGGACCCCGACAACTAATGAAAAACTGTTTTTT
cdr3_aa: CASSPTSGTPTTNEKLFF

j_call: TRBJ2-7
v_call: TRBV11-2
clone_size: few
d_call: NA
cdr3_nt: TGTGCCAGCAGCTTAGAGGCTCGGGGCAGCGTCAATCCTCACGAGCAGTACTTC
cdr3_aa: CASSLEARGSVNPHEQYF

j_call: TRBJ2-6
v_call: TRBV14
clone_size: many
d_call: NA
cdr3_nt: TGTGCCAGCAGCCAAGCAACAGGAAACTCTGGGGCCAACGTCCTGACTTTC
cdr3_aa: CASSQATGNSGANVLTF